This passage covers 21 T cell receptor beta chains from one sample sequenced in a study of human T cells and chemical hapten exposure. Time point denoted: patch test 1, 2 weeks after DPC sensitization. Treatment reported: therapeutic diphenylcyclopropenone sensitization with weekly scalp DPC. Each CDR3 protein is one row after TCRdb ran MiXCR on the RACE reads. The sample records roughly 70,000 distinct CDR3 sequences, 7.5% to 10% being singletons. The specimen comprised whole blood, sampled in connection with sensitization to the hapten diphenylcyclopropenone (DPC). The receptors derive from a woman in her forties with alopecia areata. Some clones in this sample may be carry-over from other donors' samples.

The chain combines TRBV5-5 with TRBJ2-1, with D hard to call. The CDR3 is 14 residues long. The germline CDR1 and CDR2 sequences are SGHKS and YYEKEE (reference sequence). V was trimmed by 7 bases and J by 3 bases, leaving 14 bases between them. The CDR3 DNA is TGTGCCAGCCAGGAACCTGGGAACTACAATGAGCAGTTCTTC. This gives the protein CASQEPGNYNEQFF.

The J gene is TRBJ1-1, the V gene TRBV30; D may be TRBD1 (6 bases). V was clipped by 7 bases and J by 5 bases, with 17 bases between them. Germline loops: CDR1 GTSNPN, CDR2 SVGIG (reference sequence). There are 13 residues in the CDR3. The chain's CDR3 is CALTFGGLTEAFF. CDR3 in DNA: TGTGCCTTAACCTTCGGGGGGCTTACTGAAGCTTTCTTT.

The table lists this clonotype with many counts. Germline and junction disagree at one end, which may indicate a read error. The V and J genes are TRBV7-9 and TRBJ2-1, with 9 nucleotides matching TRBD2. This CDR3 contains 11 residues. CDR1 and CDR2 (germline): SEHNR, FQNEAQ (reference sequence). This CDR3 is CASSVAGVQFF. The CDR3 DNA sequence: TGTGCCAGCAGCGTAGCGGGGGTGCAGTTCTTC.

This clonotype appeared many times. V and J are TRBV6-2 or TRBV6-3 and TRBJ2-1; 8 bases match TRBD2. The germline V gene has CDR1 MNHEY and CDR2 SVGEGT. The junction had 6 bases not matched to a gene; V was cut back by 0 bases and J by 5 bases. The CDR3 runs to 16 residues. CDR3 loop: CASSYSGGGRHNEQFF. As DNA, the CDR3 is TGTGCCAGCAGTTACTCTGGCGGGGGGAGGCACAATGAGCAGTTCTTC.

Note on this clonotype: This could be a read error, since a much larger clone is one nucleotide away. The chain is built from TRBV9 and TRBJ1-6; D is unresolved. The CDR3 spans 17 residues. Germline V gives CDR1 SGDLS, CDR2 YYNGEE. The V and J ends lost 4 bases and 7 bases respectively, with 21 bases between them. The DNA of the CDR3 is TGTGCCAGCAGCCCGCCCGCCGGGCAGGATCGAAATTCACCCCTCCACTTT. Its translation is CASSPPAGQDRNSPLHF.

The rearrangement joins TRBV7-9 to TRBJ1-1; D is uncertain. The CDR3 extends over 12 amino acids. The germline V gene encodes CDR1 SEHNR and CDR2 FQNEAQ (reference sequence). V was clipped by 8 bases and J by 1 base, with 8 bases between them. The CDR3 here is CASGWSNTEAFF. CDR3 in DNA: TGTGCCAGCGGGTGGTCGAACACTGAAGCTTTCTTT.

This clonotype was seen many times. This chain connects TRBV2 to TRBJ1-2, with D unclear. The germline V gene encodes CDR1 SNHLY and CDR2 FYNNEI. Deletions cut 3 bases from V and 5 bases from J, with 10 bases between. There are 13 residues in the CDR3. CDR3 sequence reads: CASSDSLQYGYTF. The CDR3 bases are TGTGCCAGCAGTGATTCACTACAATATGGCTACACCTTC.

This clonotype was recorded many times. This chain links TRBV6-4 with TRBJ1-6, with 8 bases matching TRBD1. This CDR3 is 14 amino acids long. J lost 7 bases, V lost 3 bases, and 2 bases had no gene match. CDR1 and CDR2 (germline): MRHNA, SNTAGT. CDR3 in amino acids: CASSEQGENSPLHF. As DNA, the CDR3 is TGTGCCAGCAGTGAACAGGGGGAAAATTCACCCCTCCACTTT.

This clonotype was counted only a few times. The V call is TRBV7-2, the J call TRBJ1-1; D gene uncertain. CDR3 size: 14 residues. Per germline, CDR1 SGHTA and CDR2 FQGNSA. With 1 base removed from V and 1 base from J, the gap between germline ends came to 7 bases. This chain's CDR3 is CASSLGSTNTEAFF. In nucleotides, the CDR3 is TGTGCCAGCAGCTTAGGTAGCACGAACACTGAAGCTTTCTTT.

The genes are TRBV21-1 and TRBJ2-3. TRBV21-1 is labeled a pseudogene. The CDR3 has 15 residues. The CDR3 DNA reads TGTGCCAGCAGCACCCGACACACACGCACAGATACGCAGTATTTT. This translates into CASSTRHTRTDTQYF.

V gene TRBV2 combines with J gene TRBJ2-2, with no clear D. V was shortened by 11 bases and J by 4 bases, with 20 bases between the two germline ends. Germline CDR1 is SNHLY and CDR2 is FYNNEI. This CDR3 comprises 15 residues. CDR3 in amino acids: CAGRRTALGTGELFF. Written as DNA, the CDR3 is TGTGCCGGACGACGGACGGCTCTGGGCACCGGGGAGCTGTTTTTT.

This clonotype was counted ten times or more. The rearrangement uses TRBV7-8 and TRBJ2-3; D is perhaps TRBD2 (6 bases). Between the trimmed V and J ends, which lost 2 bases and 5 bases, there was a span of 20 bases. Germline V lookup: CDR1 SGHVS, CDR2 FQNEAQ. This CDR3 has 17 residues. In DNA, the CDR3 is TGTGCCAGCAGCTTATGGGGGGTGGCGCGGGTTAAAGATACGCAGTATTTT. This encodes CASSLWGVARVKDTQYF. The complete variable domain, with remaining parts taken from reference TRBV7-8 and TRBJ2-3, reads GAGVSQSPRYKVAKRGQDVALRCDPISGHVSLFWYQQALGQGPEFLTYFQNEAQLDKSGLPSDRFFAERPEGSVSTLKIQRTQQEDSAVYLCASSLWGVARVKDTQYFGPGTRLTVL.

The chain has TRBV20-1 and TRBJ1-6; 9 positions agree with TRBD1. Trimming took 0 bases from V and 6 from J; bases not matched to a gene: 15. Germline V CDR1 and CDR2: DFQATT, SNEGSKA (reference sequence). The CDR3 is made up of 19 amino acids. The CDR3 region has the DNA TGCAGTGCTAGAGATTCCCTATGCTACCGGGACAGGGTTAATTCACCCCTCCACTTT. Translation: CSARDSLCYRDRVNSPLHF.

This clonotype was found many times. The genes are TRBV11-1 and TRBJ2-3; weak D call: TRBD2 (6 bases). The CDR3 runs 15 residues. V lost 2 bases to trimming and J lost 3 bases, with 12 bases between them. Germline CDR1 is SGHAT and CDR2 is FQDESV (reference sequence). CDR3 DNA sequence: TGTGCCAGCAGCTTACAGCCCCTAGCGACAGATACGCAGTATTTT. Protein: CASSLQPLATDTQYF.

Only a few counts were recorded for this clonotype. V gene TRBV28 combines with J gene TRBJ2-1; D might be TRBD2 (6 bases). CDR1 and CDR2 (germline): MDHEN, SYDVKM. This CDR3 is 15 amino acids long. V lost 7 bases, J lost 12 bases, and 25 bases lay in between. The CDR3 sequence is CASTHLDDGGTGQFF. The CDR3 DNA reads TGTGCCAGCACCCATCTTGACGACGGGGGAACAGGGCAGTTCTTC.

This clonotype showed up many times. V usage is TRBV6-2 or TRBV6-3 and J usage is TRBJ2-7; TRBD2 might be the D (5 bases). Germline V gene data show CDR1 as MNHEY and CDR2 as SVGEGT. V was cut by 7 bases and J by 1 base, with 11 bases left in between. This CDR3 contains 13 residues. The CDR3 coding sequence is TGTGCCAGCACCCTGGCGGGTTCCTACGAGCAGTACTTC. Amino acid sequence: CASTLAGSYEQYF.

The gene calls are TRBV18 and TRBJ2-5; D gene ambiguous. CDR1 KGHSH and CDR2 LQKENI come from the germline V gene. Trimming left V 0 bases short and J 5 bases short, with 13 bases between. There are 15 residues in the CDR3. The chain's CDR3 is CASSPPPPSRETQYF. The CDR3, as DNA: TGTGCCAGCTCACCACCACCCCCCAGCCGCGAGACCCAGTACTTC.

This clonotype was seen ten or more times. The J gene is TRBJ1-2, the V gene TRBV18, with no clear D. The CDR3 extends over 15 amino acids. V lost 2 bases, J lost 6 bases, and 16 bases lay in between. Per the germline V gene, CDR1 is KGHSH and CDR2 is LQKENI. The CDR3 sequence is CASSPFSLSPDGYTF. In DNA form, the CDR3 reads TGTGCCAGCTCACCATTTAGTCTCTCCCCAGATGGCTACACCTTC.

This clonotype was counted many times. This chain links TRBV2 with TRBJ2-5; 8 positions agree with TRBD1. There are 17 residues in the CDR3. Losses at the gene ends were 8 bases for V and 0 bases for J; bases not matched to a gene: 14. Germline CDR1 SNHLY, CDR2 FYNNEI. In DNA form, the CDR3 reads TGTGCCAGCGGATGGCCGGGACAGGACACGTACCAAGAGACCCAGTACTTC. Its protein product is CASGWPGQDTYQETQYF.

V usage is TRBV4-2 and J usage is TRBJ2-1; 8 bases are shared with TRBD2. V lost 3 bases, J lost 3 bases, and 10 bases stayed unmatched. Germline V gene data show CDR1 as LGHNA and CDR2 as YNFKEQ. This CDR3 spans 17 amino acids. The CDR3 spells CASSQIPGGADYNEQFF. For the CDR3, the DNA is TGTGCCAGCAGCCAGATACCCGGGGGGGCCGACTACAATGAGCAGTTCTTC.

The chain couples TRBV11-2 to TRBJ1-3, with no clear D. CDR3 length: 13 amino acids. The V and J ends lost 8 bases and 0 bases respectively, with 8 bases between them. Germline CDR1 is SGHAT and CDR2 is FQNNGV. Here the CDR3 reads CASSADSGNTIYF. The DNA for the CDR3 is TGTGCCAGCTCGGCGGACTCTGGAAACACCATATATTTT.